This T cell receptor beta chain was sequenced during a study of T cell responses to AZD1222 COVID-19 vaccine. TCRdb keeps only in-frame clones here, not all; method: immunoSEQ multiplex PCR. The sample includes approximately 140,000 clones, 80% to 95% seen only once; the top ten take over 4%. Germline CDR1 and CDR2: SEHNR and FQNEAQ (reference sequence). Trimming took 0 bases from V and 1 from J, leaving 9 bases between them. CDR3 size: 15 residues. The genes are TRBV7-9 and TRBJ1-1; tentative D call: TRBD1 (5 bases). Here the sequenced sample was peripheral blood, taken 28 days after the second AZD1222 dose. The receptor was derived from an adult who received the AZD1222 COVID-19 vaccine. CDR3: CASSLADRGNTEAFF. The CDR3 region has the DNA TGTGCCAGCAGCTTAGCCGACAGAGGGAACACTGAAGCTTTCTTT.